These 19 T cell receptor beta chains were sequenced from one sample in a study of regulatory T cells in long-lasting Graves disease. Time point described: persistent/refractory GD, antithyroid drugs over 5 years with positive TRAb. With RNA extracted from PBMCs as input, the TCR library was made. Investigators prepared the TCR beta libraries by applying iRepertoire HTBI primers and Arm-PCR of CDR3 regions. TCRdb reprocessed the multiplex PCR reads via MiXCR and lists one record per CDR3 protein. Counted here are about 470,000 distinct CDR3 sequences, around 21% occurring once; the ten biggest clones make up less than 9%. The source was peripheral blood mononuclear cells (PBMCs), collected when the disease was refractory, from a patient treated with antithyroid drugs. These receptors were taken from a female donor with Graves disease.

This clonotype has at least ten counts. The V call is TRBV11-2, the J call TRBJ2-5; either TRBD1 or TRBD2 may fit D (5 bases each). CDR3 length: 13 amino acids. V lost 3 bases, J lost 7 bases, and 12 bases lay in between. Germline CDR1 SGHAT, CDR2 FQNNGV. In DNA, the CDR3 is TGTGCCAGCAGCTTGGGGACCCGGGCGACCCAGTACTTC. This encodes CASSLGTRATQYF.

This clonotype has more than one count but fewer than ten. This chain joins TRBV5-1 and TRBJ2-4; unclear D gene. Looked up from germline, CDR1 is SGHRS and CDR2 is YFSETQ. The CDR3 sequence is 14 residues long. The germline V and J ends were trimmed by 3 bases and 0 bases, with 7 bases remaining between them. The CDR3 DNA reads as TGCGCCAGCAGCTGGGGTCTAGCCAAAAACATTCAGTACTTC. This gives the protein CASSWGLAKNIQYF.

This clonotype was seen repeatedly, ten times or more. The chain carries TRBV27 and TRBJ2-2, with D possibly matching TRBD2 (6 bases). Germline V gene sequence: CDR1 MNHEY, CDR2 SMNVEV (reference sequence). The CDR3 is made up of 14 amino acids. V gave up 2 bases and J gave up 4 bases, with 8 bases separating them. CDR3 sequence reads: CASSLHGGTGELFF. The CDR3 nucleotides are TGTGCCAGCAGTTTACACGGGGGCACCGGGGAGCTGTTTTTT.

This clonotype was detected only a few times. V usage is TRBV11-2 and J usage is TRBJ2-1, with D possibly being TRBD2 (6 bases). V was trimmed by 2 bases and J by 1 base, leaving 12 bases between them. The V gene's germline CDR1 is SGHAT and CDR2 FQNNGV. This CDR3 region has 16 residues. The CDR3 nucleotides read TGTGCCAGCAGCTTATCTCCGGGAGATTCCTACAATGAGCAGTTCTTC. Its protein product is CASSLSPGDSYNEQFF.

V usage is TRBV20-1 and J usage is TRBJ1-2; the D is unclear. The CDR3 extends over 12 amino acids. Germline assignment: CDR1 DFQATT and CDR2 SNEGSKA (reference sequence). V lost 6 bases and J lost 1, with 9 bases in between. This CDR3 is CSASEGNYGYTF. The CDR3 bases are TGCAGTGCCAGCGAGGGTAACTATGGCTACACCTTC.

This clonotype was recorded at least ten times. This chain connects TRBV29-1 to TRBJ2-7, with D possibly matching TRBD1 (6 bases). The germline gives CDR1 SQVTM, CDR2 ANQGSEA. This CDR3 is built from 14 residues. V was clipped by 6 bases and J by 2 bases, with 17 bases between them. The CDR3 nucleotides read TGCAGCGTGGAGAAAACAGGGAACACCTACGAGCAGTACTTC. This translates into CSVEKTGNTYEQYF.

This clonotype was counted between two and nine times. The rearrangement uses TRBV12-5 and TRBJ2-2; 10 bases agree with TRBD2. The germline gives CDR1 LGHNT, CDR2 FRNRAP. Losses at the gene ends were 6 bases for V and 0 bases for J; bases not matched to a gene: 4. The CDR3 contains 16 residues. The CDR3 spells CASGPTSGTNTGELFF. CDR3 DNA sequence: TGTGCTAGTGGCCCAACTAGCGGGACGAACACCGGGGAGCTGTTTTTT.

The rearrangement joins TRBV5-1 to TRBJ2-7; TRBD2 is a possible D gene (5 bases). This CDR3 region has 14 residues. Germline V gene lookup returns CDR1 SGHRS and CDR2 YFSETQ. Deletions cut 2 bases from V and 2 bases from J, with 11 bases between. The CDR3 loop is CASSLSRGPYEQYF. The DNA for the CDR3 is TGCGCCAGCAGCTTAAGTAGAGGGCCCTACGAGCAGTACTTC. Full variable domain (missing parts from reference TRBV5-1 and TRBJ2-7): KAGVTQTPRYLIKTRGQQVTLSCSPISGHRSVSWYQQTPGQGLQFLFEYFSETQRNKGNFPGRFSGRQFSNSRSEMNVSTLELGDSALYLCASSLSRGPYEQYFGPGTRLTVT.

This clonotype was seen at least ten times. This rearrangement joins TRBV28 to TRBJ1-1; TRBD1 might be the D (5 bases). CDR3 length: 13 amino acids. Germline V gives CDR1 MDHEN, CDR2 SYDVKM. With 7 bases removed from V and 2 bases from J, the gap between germline ends came to 11 bases. CDR3 region: CASTDSLNTEAFF. The CDR3 coding sequence is TGTGCCAGCACCGACAGTCTAAACACTGAAGCTTTCTTT.

The gene calls are TRBV12-3 or TRBV12-4 and TRBJ2-7; D remains ambiguous. Trimming cost V 6 bases and J 6 bases, with 21 bases left between them. There are 15 residues in the CDR3. CDR3 coding DNA: TGTGCCAGCAGACGTCTTGTTGGCGAGTTGGGCGAGCAGTACTTC. It encodes CASRRLVGELGEQYF.

This clonotype was recorded many times. Since a much larger clone is just one base distant, this may be a read error. The gene calls are TRBV7-2 and TRBJ2-7; D is possibly TRBD1 (5 bases). CDR1 is SGHTA, CDR2 FQGNSA, per germline. The CDR3 is 13 residues long. Trimming stripped 0 bases from V and 2 bases from J, with 5 bases between. The CDR3 DNA reads TGTGCCAGCAGCTTAGCCAGGGCCTACGAGCAGTACTTC. Residues: CASSLARAYEQYF.

This clonotype was counted at least ten times. The rearrangement joins TRBV18 to TRBJ2-2; no firm D call. The V end was cut by 2 bases, the J end by 5 bases, with 6 bases between. This CDR3 is built from 13 residues. Per the germline V gene, CDR1 is KGHSH and CDR2 is LQKENI. The CDR3 DNA reads TGTGCCAGCTCACCAGGCCCGACCGGGGAGCTGTTTTTT. It encodes CASSPGPTGELFF.

A word on this clonotype: A single base separates this from a much larger clone, so it may be a read error. This chain connects TRBV6-1 to TRBJ1-5; D not resolved. This CDR3 region has 12 residues. The germline CDR1 and CDR2 sequences are MNHNS and SASEGT. This chain's CDR3 is CTSSEYNQPQHF. The DNA of the CDR3 is TGTACCAGCTCGGAGTACAATCAGCCCCAGCATTTT.

This clonotype was detected many times. This chain joins TRBV7-3 and TRBJ2-5; no reliable D call. V gave up 1 base and J gave up 1 base, with 4 bases separating them. The germline CDR1 and CDR2 sequences are SGHTA and FQGTGA. This CDR3 contains 13 residues. The CDR3 reads CASSLNSQETQYF. CDR3 coding DNA: TGTGCCAGCAGCTTAAATTCCCAAGAGACCCAGTACTTC.

This clonotype was picked up many times. CDR3 region: CASSLTRDRRNEKLFF. The CDR3 DNA reads TGTGCCAGCAGCTTAACCCGGGACAGGAGAAATGAAAAACTGTTTTTT. The chain joins TRBV7-8 to TRBJ1-4, with 8 bases that match TRBD1. Germline V gene sequence: CDR1 SGHVS, CDR2 FQNEAQ. The V gene end was trimmed by 2 bases and the J gene end by 5 bases; junction bases not matched to a gene: 7. The length of the CDR3 is 16 residues.

This clonotype came up many times. The gene calls are TRBV10-3 and TRBJ1-6, with D perhaps TRBD1 (5 bases). Germline values: CDR1 ENHRY, CDR2 SYGVKD. The CDR3 totals 12 residues. V dropped 6 bases and J dropped 8 bases, with 8 bases sitting between them. The CDR3 sequence is CAIRTADSPLHF. CDR3 sequence (DNA): TGTGCCATCAGGACAGCGGATTCACCCCTCCACTTT.

This clonotype came up a few times. This chain connects TRBV19 to TRBJ1-1; 9 bases map to TRBD1. CDR1 is LNHDA and CDR2 is SQIVND in the germline V gene (reference sequence). The junction had 8 bases not matched to a gene; V was cut back by 5 bases and J by 1 base. The CDR3 sequence is 16 residues long. CDR3 nucleotide sequence: TGTGCCAGTAGTGCTCACTTACAGGGGGCGAACACTGAAGCTTTCTTT. This gives the protein CASSAHLQGANTEAFF.

The chain combines TRBV4-2 with TRBJ1-4; possible D gene TRBD1, 5 bases. V lost 3 bases and J 8 bases, leaving 16 bases between the germline ends. Germline loops: CDR1 LGHNA, CDR2 YNFKEQ. This CDR3 is built from 15 residues. The CDR3 is CASSQVGRPSEKLFF. DNA for the CDR3: TGTGCCAGCAGCCAGGTGGGACGTCCGAGCGAAAAACTGTTTTTT.

This clonotype occurred a few times. The chain combines TRBV6-2 or TRBV6-3 with TRBJ2-4; 7 bases align to TRBD1. The V gene end was trimmed by 0 bases and the J gene end by 5 bases; junction bases not matched to a gene: 1. The length of the CDR3 is 14 residues. Germline CDR1 and CDR2: MNHEY and SVGEGT. CDR3 in amino acids: CASSYSGQQNIQYF. Here the CDR3 DNA reads TGTGCCAGCAGTTACTCGGGACAGCAAAACATTCAGTACTTC.